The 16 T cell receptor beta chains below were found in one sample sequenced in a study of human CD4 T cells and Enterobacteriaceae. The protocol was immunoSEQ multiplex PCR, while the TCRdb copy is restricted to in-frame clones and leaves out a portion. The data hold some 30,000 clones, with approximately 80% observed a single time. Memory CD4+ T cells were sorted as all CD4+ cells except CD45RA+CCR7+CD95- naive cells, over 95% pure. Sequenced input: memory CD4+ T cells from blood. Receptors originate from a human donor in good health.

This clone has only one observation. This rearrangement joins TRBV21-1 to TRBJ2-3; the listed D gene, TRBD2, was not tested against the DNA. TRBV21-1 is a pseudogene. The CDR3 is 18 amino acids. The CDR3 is CASSNGLIAGDSTDTQYF. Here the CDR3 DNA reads TGTGCCAGCAGCAATGGGCTAATAGCGGGAGATTCCACAGATACGCAGTATTTT.

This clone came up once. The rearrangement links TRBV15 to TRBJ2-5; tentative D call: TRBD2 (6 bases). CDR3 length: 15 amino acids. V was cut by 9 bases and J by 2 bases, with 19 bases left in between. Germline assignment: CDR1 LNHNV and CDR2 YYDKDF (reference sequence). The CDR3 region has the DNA TGTGCCACTAGGGGCGGGACCTCCCTTCAAGAGACCCAGTACTTC. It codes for CATRGGTSLQETQYF.

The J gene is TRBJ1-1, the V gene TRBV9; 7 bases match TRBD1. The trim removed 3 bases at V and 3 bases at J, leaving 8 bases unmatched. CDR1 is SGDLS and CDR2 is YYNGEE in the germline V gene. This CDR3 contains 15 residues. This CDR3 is CASSGTGAADTEAFF. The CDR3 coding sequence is TGTGCCAGCAGCGGCACAGGGGCGGCGGACACTGAAGCTTTCTTT.

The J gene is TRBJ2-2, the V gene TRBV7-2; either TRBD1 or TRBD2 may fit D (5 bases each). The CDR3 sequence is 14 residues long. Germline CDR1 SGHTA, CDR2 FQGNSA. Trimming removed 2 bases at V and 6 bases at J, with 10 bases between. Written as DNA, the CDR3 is TGTGCCAGCAGCTTACGGGGCAGAGCCGGGGAGCTGTTTTTT. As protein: CASSLRGRAGELFF.

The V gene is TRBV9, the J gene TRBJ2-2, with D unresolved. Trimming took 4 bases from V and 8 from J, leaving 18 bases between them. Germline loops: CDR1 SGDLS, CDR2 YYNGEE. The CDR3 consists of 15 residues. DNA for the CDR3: TGTGCCAGCAGCCCACACGCCACCCCGAGGGGGGAGCTGTTTTTT. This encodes CASSPHATPRGELFF.

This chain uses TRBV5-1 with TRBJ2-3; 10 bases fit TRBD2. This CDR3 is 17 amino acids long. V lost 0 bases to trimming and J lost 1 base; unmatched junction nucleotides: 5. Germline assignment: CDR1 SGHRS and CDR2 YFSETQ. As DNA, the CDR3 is TGCGCCAGCAGCTTGGCCGGGACTAGCGCCGGCACAGATACGCAGTATTTT. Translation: CASSLAGTSAGTDTQYF.

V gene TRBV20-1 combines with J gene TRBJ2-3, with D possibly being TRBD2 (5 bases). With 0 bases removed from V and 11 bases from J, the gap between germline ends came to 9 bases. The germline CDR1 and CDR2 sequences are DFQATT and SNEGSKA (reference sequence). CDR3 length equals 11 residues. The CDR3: CSARDPEGQYF. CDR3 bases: TGCAGTGCTAGAGATCCTGAGGGGCAGTATTTT.

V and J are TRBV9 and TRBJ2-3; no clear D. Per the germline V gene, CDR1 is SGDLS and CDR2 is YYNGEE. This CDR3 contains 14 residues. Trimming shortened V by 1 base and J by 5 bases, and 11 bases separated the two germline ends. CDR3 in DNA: TGTGCCAGCAGCGTATCACCCTTCTTAGATACGCAGTATTTT. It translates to CASSVSPFLDTQYF.

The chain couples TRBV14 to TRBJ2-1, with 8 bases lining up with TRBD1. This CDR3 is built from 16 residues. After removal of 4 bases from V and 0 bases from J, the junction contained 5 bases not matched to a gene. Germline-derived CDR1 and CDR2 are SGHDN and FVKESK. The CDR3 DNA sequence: TGTGCCAGCAGCCCACCCGGGACAGGCTCCTACAATGAGCAGTTCTTC. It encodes CASSPPGTGSYNEQFF.

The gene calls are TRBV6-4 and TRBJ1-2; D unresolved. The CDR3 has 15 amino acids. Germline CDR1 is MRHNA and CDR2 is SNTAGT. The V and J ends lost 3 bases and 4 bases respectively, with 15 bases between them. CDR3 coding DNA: TGTGCCAGCAGTGAAACGGCGGGGAATGGCTATGGCTACACCTTC. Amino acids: CASSETAGNGYGYTF.

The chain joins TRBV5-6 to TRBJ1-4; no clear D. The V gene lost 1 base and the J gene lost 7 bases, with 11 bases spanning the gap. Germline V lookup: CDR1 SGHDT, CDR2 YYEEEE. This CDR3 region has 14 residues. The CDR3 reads CASSLLVFGEKLFF. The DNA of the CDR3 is TGTGCCAGCAGCTTGTTGGTGTTTGGTGAAAAACTGTTTTTT. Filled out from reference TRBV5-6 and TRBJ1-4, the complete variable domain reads DAGVTQSPTHLIKTRGQQVTLRCSPKSGHDTVSWYQQALGQGPQFIFQYYEEEERQRGNFPDRFSGHQFPNYSSELNVNALLLGDSALYLCASSLLVFGEKLFFGSGTQLSVL.

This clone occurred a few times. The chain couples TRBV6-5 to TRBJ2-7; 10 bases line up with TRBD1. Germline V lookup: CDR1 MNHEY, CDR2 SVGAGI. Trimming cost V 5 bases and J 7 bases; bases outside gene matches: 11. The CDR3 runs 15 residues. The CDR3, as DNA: TGTGCCAGCAGTCCCCGGACAGGGGGGCGGGGGGAGCAGTACTTC. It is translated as CASSPRTGGRGEQYF.

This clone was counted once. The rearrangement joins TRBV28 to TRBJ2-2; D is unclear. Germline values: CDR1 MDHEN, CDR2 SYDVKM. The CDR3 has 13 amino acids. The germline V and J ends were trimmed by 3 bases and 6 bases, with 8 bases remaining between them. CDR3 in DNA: TGTGCCAGCAGTTTTCCTGATTCCGGGGAGCTGTTTTTT. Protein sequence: CASSFPDSGELFF.

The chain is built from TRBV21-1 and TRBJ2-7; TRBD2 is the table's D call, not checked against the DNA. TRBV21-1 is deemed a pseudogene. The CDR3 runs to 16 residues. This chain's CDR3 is CASSSCVGGGRDEQYF. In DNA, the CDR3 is TGTGCCAGCAGCTCTTGCGTAGGGGGAGGGCGGGACGAGCAGTACTTC.

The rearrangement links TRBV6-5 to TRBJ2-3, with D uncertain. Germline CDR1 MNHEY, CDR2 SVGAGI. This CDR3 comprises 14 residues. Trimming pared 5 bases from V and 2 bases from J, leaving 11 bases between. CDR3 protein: CASSNRGYTDTQYF. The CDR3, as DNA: TGTGCCAGCAGTAACCGAGGATACACAGATACGCAGTATTTT.

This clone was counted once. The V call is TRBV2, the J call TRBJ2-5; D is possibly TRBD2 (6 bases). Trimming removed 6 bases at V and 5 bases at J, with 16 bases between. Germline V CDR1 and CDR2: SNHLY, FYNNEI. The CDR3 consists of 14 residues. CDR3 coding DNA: TGTGCCAGCAGGTCCGACCTGACTAGGGAGACCCAGTACTTC. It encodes CASRSDLTRETQYF.